A selection of T cell receptor beta chains follows, all from one sample in a study of beta chain features in type 1 diabetes. Assay: immunoSEQ multiplex PCR; the TCRdb copy retains only in-frame clones and omits some. The table records some 280,000 clones, approximately 15% of them present only once. Sequenced: naive CD4+ T cells from blood. The source is a man aged 25 to 45 with type 1 diabetes. Both conserved end residues are part of each CDR3. The D gene is left open where the match is weak. Some rows have no size entry. The others give once, few or many, or a class for an expanded clone.

j_call clone_size v_call d_call cdr3_aa cdr3_nt
TRBJ1-4 - TRBV5-1 TRBD1 CASSFNGQGANEKLFF TGCGCCAGCAGCTTCAACGGACAGGGGGCGAATGAAAAACTGTTTTTT
TRBJ2-1 - TRBV5-1 TRBD2 CASSRFSGSSYNEQFF TGCGCCAGCAGCCGCTTTAGCGGGAGCTCCTACAATGAGCAGTTCTTC
TRBJ2-3 few TRBV6-5 TRBD2 CASSPRLAGGDTQYF TGTGCCAGCAGTCCCCGACTAGCGGGAGGGGATACGCAGTATTTT
TRBJ2-7 - TRBV28 - CASSHLSAEGYEQYF TGTGCCAGCAGCCACTTATCAGCGGAGGGCTACGAGCAGTACTTC
TRBJ1-1 - TRBV19 - CASVTGPGNTEAFF TGTGCCAGTGTCACAGGGCCGGGCAACACTGAAGCTTTCTTT
TRBJ2-7 few TRBV5-4 - CASSLETGVGYEQYF TGTGCCAGCAGCTTGGAAACGGGAGTCGGCTACGAGCAGTACTTC
TRBJ2-3 few TRBV9 TRBD2 CASSVALAGGVTDTQYF TGTGCCAGCAGCGTAGCACTAGCGGGAGGGGTAACAGATACGCAGTATTTT
TRBJ2-2 - TRBV30 - CAWSRSAITGELFF TGTGCCTGGAGTCGAAGCGCCATTACCGGGGAGCTGTTTTTT
TRBJ1-4 few TRBV19 TRBD1 CASRFQRQGREEKLFF TGTGCCAGTAGATTCCAAAGACAGGGTCGCGAGGAAAAACTGTTTTTT
TRBJ2-1 - TRBV10-3 - CAISESEGRGGSGNEQFF TGTGCCATCAGTGAGTCGGAAGGGCGAGGAGGCTCGGGCAATGAGCAGTTCTTC
TRBJ1-2 - TRBV18 - CASSPGSGIDYGYTF TGTGCCAGCTCACCAGGTAGCGGGATCGACTATGGCTACACCTTC
TRBJ2-5 few TRBV9 TRBD1 CASSLRGTAGGETQYF TGTGCCAGCAGCCTCCGAGGGACAGCTGGAGGAGAGACCCAGTACTTC
TRBJ2-6 few TRBV7-2 - CASSLGGGGANVLTF TGTGCCAGCAGCTTAGGAGGGGGTGGGGCCAACGTCCTGACTTTC
TRBJ2-5 few TRBV28 - CASSPSSVPIQETQYF TGTGCCAGCAGTCCGAGTAGTGTGCCCATCCAAGAGACCCAGTACTTC
TRBJ2-3 - TRBV7-9 - CASREDTQYF TGTGCCAGCAGGGAGGATACGCAGTATTTT
TRBJ1-2 few TRBV28 TRBD1 CASSLGTGDYYGYTF TGTGCCAGCAGCCTCGGGACAGGGGATTACTATGGCTACACCTTC
TRBJ2-2 few TRBV30 - CACLNRARNTGELFF TGTGCCTGTTTGAACAGGGCCCGTAACACCGGGGAGCTGTTTTTT
TRBJ1-2 few TRBV15 TRBD1 CATSRVGDRNYGYTF TGTGCCACCAGCAGAGTAGGGGACAGGAACTATGGCTACACCTTC
TRBJ1-1 - TRBV30 - CAWSYDSEAFF TGTGCCTGGAGTTACGACAGTGAAGCTTTCTTT
TRBJ2-2 - TRBV27 - CATTRGTPGGRELFF TGTGCCACCACCCGGGGGACTCCCGGTGGCCGGGAGCTGTTTTTT
TRBJ2-3 - TRBV6-1 - CASSDRQLDTQYF TGTGCCAGCAGTGACAGACAACTGGATACGCAGTATTTT
TRBJ2-7 - TRBV18 - CASSPPGIGYEQYF TGTGCCAGCTCACCGCCGGGGATCGGGTACGAGCAGTACTTC
TRBJ2-7 few TRBV28 TRBD1 CASSFRDSAYF TGTGCCAGCAGTTTCCGGGACAGCGCCTACTTC
TRBJ2-1 - TRBV7-2 TRBD2 CASSGRGGRYNEQFF TGTGCCAGCAGCGGTCGGGGCGGGAGGTACAATGAGCAGTTCTTC
TRBJ2-1 few TRBV4-1 - CASSQRGSTAGEQFF TGCGCCAGCAGCCAACGCGGATCAACTGCGGGTGAGCAGTTCTTC
TRBJ2-7 few TRBV2 TRBD1 CASSPGTGGEQYF TGTGCCAGCAGTCCCGGGACAGGGGGCGAGCAGTACTTC
TRBJ1-5 - TRBV18 TRBD1 CASSGPGQGGNQPQHF TGTGCCAGCTCAGGGCCGGGACAGGGGGGGAATCAGCCCCAGCATTTT
TRBJ2-7 few TRBV2 TRBD2 CASSPRTSGSSGQYF TGTGCCAGCAGTCCCCGGACTAGCGGGAGTAGTGGGCAGTACTTC